What follows are 26 T cell receptor beta chains derived from one specimen sequenced in a study of blood T cells in healthy people across ages. It was with a sample-barcoded 5' primer and a J-beta primer mix that a second PCR of roughly 7 to 11 cycles was run. TCRdb analysed the 5' RACE reads with MiXCR anew, one entry per CDR3 protein. The sample lists approximately 1,700,000 distinct CDR3 sequences, around 40% seen once, with approximately 22% in the top ten. The specimen sequenced was blood. These receptors were collected from a human donor in good health.

The chain uses TRBV7-2 and TRBJ2-1, with D perhaps TRBD2 (6 bases). The CDR3 sequence is 14 residues long. Trimming took 1 base from V and 5 from J, leaving 9 bases between them. CDR1 SGHTA and CDR2 FQGNSA come from the germline V gene. CDR3 DNA sequence: TGTGCCAGCAGCTTAGTATCGGGGGACAATGAGCAGTTCTTC. Its protein product is CASSLVSGDNEQFF.

The chain employs TRBV5-1 and TRBJ2-1, with 9 bases identical to TRBD1. Unmatched junction bases numbered 6, after V lost 3 bases and J lost 8 bases. The CDR3 extends over 14 amino acids. Germline CDR1 and CDR2: SGHRS and YFSETQ. The DNA for the CDR3 is TGCGCCAGCAGCTCCGGGACAGGGTACCATGAGCAGTTCTTC. This sequence encodes CASSSGTGYHEQFF.

The CDR3 coding sequence is TGCAGTGCTCAAGGGGCAGGGGATCAGCCCCAGCATTTT. Residues: CSAQGAGDQPQHF. The rearrangement links TRBV20-1 to TRBJ1-5, with D perhaps TRBD1 (6 bases). The CDR3 totals 13 residues. The V gene's germline CDR1 is DFQATT and CDR2 SNEGSKA (reference sequence). The V gene lost 5 bases and the J gene lost 5 bases, with 13 bases spanning the gap.

This chain connects TRBV12-3 or TRBV12-4 to TRBJ2-1, with a possible D match to TRBD2 (6 bases). CDR3 length: 18 residues. V shed 4 bases and J shed 9 bases, with 28 bases lying between them. This CDR3 is CASSSPIWRGGFGGEQFF. As DNA, the CDR3 is TGTGCCAGCAGTTCGCCCATTTGGAGGGGTGGGTTCGGCGGTGAGCAGTTCTTC.

V usage is TRBV20-1 and J usage is TRBJ2-3, with TRBD1 matching 10 bases. The CDR3 has 16 amino acids. V was clipped by 0 bases and J by 2 bases; unmatched bases: 5. Germline-derived CDR1 and CDR2 are DFQATT and SNEGSKA (reference sequence). CDR3 loop: CSARDPGQGFTDTQYF. DNA for the CDR3: TGCAGTGCTAGAGACCCGGGACAGGGGTTCACAGATACGCAGTATTTT.

This rearrangement joins TRBV5-1 to TRBJ2-3; D call uncertain. This CDR3 has 12 residues. Germline CDR1 and CDR2: SGHRS and YFSETQ. V shed 7 bases and J shed 6 bases, with 12 bases lying between them. The CDR3 nucleotides read TGCGCCAGCGGAAGTGAGTGGGATACGCAGTATTTT. This translates into CASGSEWDTQYF.

The chain joins TRBV29-1 to TRBJ1-4, with 7 nucleotides matching TRBD1. The germline V gene has CDR1 SQVTM and CDR2 ANQGSEA. The CDR3 sequence is 13 residues long. V lost 2 bases and J lost 8; bases outside the gene matches: 5. In DNA form, the CDR3 reads TGCAGCGTTGAATTGTCAGGGGGGGAAAAACTGTTTTTT. Translating it yields CSVELSGGEKLFF.

The chain recombines TRBV10-3 with TRBJ2-1; a possible D gene is TRBD1 (6 bases). Germline V gives CDR1 ENHRY, CDR2 SYGVKD. The CDR3 runs to 15 residues. The ends were cut back, 7 bases at V and 8 bases at J, with 21 bases in the middle. The CDR3 region has the DNA TGTGCCATCAAGACCCTGGGCAGGGGCAAAGATGAGCAGTTCTTC. It is translated as CAIKTLGRGKDEQFF.

This chain connects TRBV5-1 to TRBJ2-4; the D gene is possibly TRBD2 (6 bases). The closer fit of TRBJ2-5 to the DNA end suggests the J call may be wrong. CDR1 is SGHRS, CDR2 YFSETQ, per germline. This CDR3 contains 14 residues. CDR3 region: CASSLTSYEETQYF. The CDR3 DNA sequence: TGCGCCAGCAGCTTAACTAGCTACGAAGAGACCCAGTACTTC.

This clonotype showed up just a few times. The V call is TRBV12-3 or TRBV12-4, the J call TRBJ2-5; D assignment may be TRBD1 or TRBD2 (5 bases each). Trimming shortened V by 7 bases and J by 11 bases, and 20 bases separated the two germline ends. The CDR3 is 13 residues long. The CDR3 here is CASTLTVPEEQYF. As DNA, the CDR3 is TGTGCCAGCACCTTGACAGTGCCGGAGGAGCAGTACTTC.

This clonotype was picked up a small number of times. Relative to the germline gene, one junction end is altered; a read error may explain this. CDR3 sequence: CASRPTGDGNTIYF. CDR3 nucleotides: TGCGCCAGCAGACCAACAGGGGATGGAAACACCATATATTTT. The chain links TRBV6-5 to TRBJ1-3; 7 bases are shared with TRBD1. The CDR3 sequence is 14 residues long. Germline CDR1 is MNHEY and CDR2 is SVGAGI.

This clonotype was counted a few times. The V gene is TRBV15, the J gene TRBJ2-5; D is ambiguous. Germline V gene lookup returns CDR1 LNHNV and CDR2 YYDKDF (reference sequence). The CDR3 contains 13 residues. Between the trimmed V and J ends, which lost 8 bases and 1 base, there was a span of 11 bases. CDR3 coding DNA: TGTGCCACCTCTCGAAATTTCCAAGAGACCCAGTACTTC. It yields the protein CATSRNFQETQYF.

The V gene is TRBV28, the J gene TRBJ2-1, with 8 bases lining up with TRBD1. Germline assignment: CDR1 MDHEN and CDR2 SYDVKM. The CDR3 is made up of 13 amino acids. The ends lost 8 bases at V and 4 bases at J; junction bases unmatched: 4. This chain's CDR3 is CASQGQGYNEQFF. CDR3 coding DNA: TGTGCCAGCCAAGGACAGGGATACAATGAGCAGTTCTTC.

In its sample, this clonotype was seen a few times. The chain employs TRBV7-3 and TRBJ1-2; 7 nucleotides align to TRBD1. V was clipped by 5 bases and J by 8 bases; unmatched bases: 8. CDR3 length: 13 residues. CDR1 SGHTA and CDR2 FQGTGA come from the germline V gene. The CDR3 DNA is TGTGCCAGCAGCCACGACAGGGAAGGAGGCTACACCTTC. Translating gives CASSHDREGGYTF. The full variable domain, in which reference TRBV7-3 and TRBJ1-2 provide the parts outside the CDR3, is GAGVSQTPSNKVTEKGKYVELRCDPISGHTALYWYRQSLGQGPEFLIYFQGTGAADDSGLPNDRFFAVRPEGSVSTLKIQRTERGDSAVYLCASSHDREGGYTFGSGTRLTVV.

The chain combines TRBV12-3 or TRBV12-4 with TRBJ2-1, with a weak D call TRBD1 (6 bases). The CDR3 spans 13 residues. Trimming pared 7 bases from V and 4 bases from J, leaving 11 bases between. The CDR3 protein is CASTRDTYNEQFF. The CDR3 DNA is TGTGCCAGCACCCGGGACACGTACAATGAGCAGTTCTTC.

The rearrangement uses TRBV5-5 and TRBJ2-1; 11 bases line up with TRBD1. With V trimmed by 4 bases and J by 7 bases, 7 bases remained unmatched. Germline loops: CDR1 SGHKS, CDR2 YYEKEE (reference sequence). The CDR3 sequence is 15 residues long. The DNA for the CDR3 is TGTGCCAGCAGCCAGTACCGGGACAGGGGGAATGAGCAGTTCTTC. Its translation: CASSQYRDRGNEQFF.

Of note for this clonotype: Sequence at one end of the junction differs from germline and may be a read error. The J gene is TRBJ1-2, the V gene TRBV9; D is undetermined. Looked up from germline, CDR1 is SGDLS and CDR2 is YYNGEE. This CDR3 spans 15 amino acids. This chain's CDR3 is CAGSVVQTDPYGYTF. The DNA for the CDR3 is TGTGCCGGCAGCGTAGTCCAGACCGACCCCTATGGCTACACCTTC.

The V gene is TRBV7-2, the J gene TRBJ1-2; TRBD1 matches at 9 bases. The V gene's germline CDR1 is SGHTA and CDR2 FQGNSA. The CDR3 loop spans 14 amino acids. V shed 4 bases and J 3 bases; nucleotides not matched to a gene: 3. In DNA form, the CDR3 reads TGTGCCAGCAGCTGGAGGGACAGGGACTATGGCTACACCTTC. Its translation is CASSWRDRDYGYTF.

The sample holds many counts of this clonotype. The rearrangement uses TRBV6-2 or TRBV6-3 and TRBJ2-5, with 11 bases lining up with TRBD2. V shed 6 bases and J 5 bases; nucleotides not matched to a gene: 8. Germline assignment: CDR1 MNHEY and CDR2 SVGEGT. The CDR3 runs to 15 residues. The CDR3 sequence: CASRPGTSGFETQYF. CDR3 nucleotides: TGTGCCAGCAGACCCGGGACTAGCGGTTTTGAGACCCAGTACTTC.

The V and J genes are TRBV12-3 or TRBV12-4 and TRBJ2-5; a possible D gene is TRBD2 (6 bases). V was trimmed by 8 bases and J by 0 bases, leaving 13 bases between them. The CDR3 is 14 residues long. This CDR3 reads CASGGAQYQETQYF. CDR3 bases: TGTGCCAGCGGCGGGGCCCAGTACCAAGAGACCCAGTACTTC.

This clonotype came up a few times. The V gene is TRBV7-2, the J gene TRBJ2-3; TRBD2 agrees at 7 bases. The V gene's germline CDR1 is SGHTA and CDR2 FQGNSA. The length of the CDR3 is 13 residues. The V segment lost 4 bases and the J segment 8 bases; nucleotides outside the gene matches: 6. CDR3 loop: CASSSGLVGTQYF. The CDR3 DNA reads TGTGCCAGCAGCTCAGGACTAGTTGGTACGCAGTATTTT.

The chain employs TRBV15 and TRBJ2-3; D is perhaps TRBD1 or TRBD2 (7 bases each). The V and J ends lost 3 bases and 4 bases respectively, with 14 bases between them. CDR3 size: 15 residues. The germline V gene has CDR1 LNHNV and CDR2 YYDKDF (reference sequence). For the CDR3, the DNA is TGTGCCACCAGCAGCAGGGGGGGGGTCGCAGATACGCAGTATTTT. Translation: CATSSRGGVADTQYF. The full variable domain, with the rest looked up from reference TRBV15 and TRBJ2-3, is DAMVIQNPRYQVTQFGKPVTLSCSQTLNHNVMYWYQQKSSQAPKLLFHYYDKDFNNEADTPDNFQSRRPNTSFCFLDIRSPGLGDTAMYLCATSSRGGVADTQYFGPGTRLTVL.

This clonotype was observed a few times. This chain uses TRBV7-2 with TRBJ1-5; the D is unclear. The ends were cut back, 3 bases at V and 3 bases at J, with 6 bases in the middle. The CDR3 is 13 residues long. Germline V gives CDR1 SGHTA, CDR2 FQGNSA. The CDR3 spells CASSLWDNQPQHF. The CDR3 DNA sequence: TGTGCCAGCAGCTTGTGGGACAATCAGCCCCAGCATTTT.

The V and J genes are TRBV20-1 and TRBJ2-7; a possible D gene is TRBD1 (6 bases). Per germline, CDR1 DFQATT and CDR2 SNEGSKA (reference sequence). Trimming left V 5 bases short and J 1 base short, with 21 bases between. The CDR3 consists of 16 residues. CDR3 nucleotide sequence: TGCAGTGCTCATGCCCTGGACAGCGCGACTTCCTACGAGCAGTACTTC. Translating gives CSAHALDSATSYEQYF.

The chain uses TRBV7-8 and TRBJ1-1; the match to TRBD1 covers 11 bases. The CDR3 has 15 residues. V was pared by 4 bases and J by 8 bases, with 9 bases of the junction left unmatched. The germline gives CDR1 SGHVS, CDR2 FQNEAQ. In DNA form, the CDR3 reads TGTGCCAGCAGCTCTCCGGACAGGGGGCATGTCGAAGCTTTCTTT. This codes for CASSSPDRGHVEAFF.

V gene TRBV12-3 or TRBV12-4 combines with J gene TRBJ2-3; 7 bases match TRBD2. The CDR3 runs to 15 residues. The junction had 9 bases not matched to a gene; V was cut back by 4 bases and J by 5 bases. The CDR3 bases are TGTGCCAGCAGTTCGTCGCGGGGGTCGGAAGATACGCAGTATTTT. This translates into CASSSSRGSEDTQYF.